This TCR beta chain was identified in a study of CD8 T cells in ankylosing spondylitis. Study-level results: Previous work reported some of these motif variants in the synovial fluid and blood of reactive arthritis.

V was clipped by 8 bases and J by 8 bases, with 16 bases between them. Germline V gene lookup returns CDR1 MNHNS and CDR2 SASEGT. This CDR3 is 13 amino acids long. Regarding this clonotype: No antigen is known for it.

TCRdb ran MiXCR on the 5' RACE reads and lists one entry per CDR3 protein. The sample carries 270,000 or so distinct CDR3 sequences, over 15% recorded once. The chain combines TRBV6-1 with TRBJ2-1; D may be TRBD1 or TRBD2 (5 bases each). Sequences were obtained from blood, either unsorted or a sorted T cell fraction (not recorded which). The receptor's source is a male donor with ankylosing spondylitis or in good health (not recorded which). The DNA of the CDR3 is TGTGCCAGCGGCCAGCGGAGAGGGGATGAGCAGTTCTTC. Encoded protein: CASGQRRGDEQFF.